The clone carrying this T cell receptor (beta chain) was counted only a few times. Arm-PCR with iRepertoire HTBI primers amplified the CDR3 regions for these TCR beta libraries. TCRdb re-analysed the multiplex PCR reads in MiXCR, keeping a single row per CDR3 protein. Seen here are about 400,000 distinct CDR3 sequences, around 15% observed once, and the top ten hold around 20%. The trim removed 3 bases at V and 5 bases at J, leaving 8 bases unmatched. The CDR3 is 15 amino acids. Germline CDR1 GTSNPN, CDR2 SVGIG (reference sequence). The record originates from a study of regulatory T cells in long-lasting Graves disease. Time point reported: newly diagnosed GD, antithyroid drugs for less than 3 months. PBMCs were the source of the RNA used for TCR sequencing. These data were also reused for a study on T cells in Graves' hyperthyroidism and ophthalmopathy. That study adds: On the basis of clinical symptoms, serum thyroxine and TRAb, thyroid ultrasound and orbital computed tomography, diagnoses were made. The HTBI primer set served for first-round RT-PCR of the TCR CDR3.

The chain couples TRBV30 to TRBJ2-2, with 8 bases that match TRBD2. The specimen was peripheral blood mononuclear cells (PBMCs), collected at new diagnosis, from a patient treated with antithyroid drugs. The sequence came from a woman under 30 with Graves disease. The CDR3 DNA sequence: TGTGCCTGGAGAGAGAGCGGGGGATGGACCGGGGAGCTGTTTTTT. Protein: CAWRESGGWTGELFF.